These 27 T cell receptor beta chains came from one sample sequenced in a study of blood T cells in healthy people across ages. Alongside a J-beta primer mix, a sample-barcoded 5' primer served in a second PCR lasting about 6 to 11 cycles. TCRdb itself ran the 5' RACE reads through MiXCR, one entry per CDR3 protein. Of about 640,000 distinct CDR3 sequences in the sample, 45% to 65% were seen once. The sequenced sample consisted of blood. These receptors were collected from a man in his sixties in good health.

The rearrangement joins TRBV5-1 to TRBJ2-2, with 7 positions matching TRBD2. CDR1 and CDR2 from the germline V gene are SGHRS and YFSETQ. The J segment lost 12 bases and the V segment lost 4 bases, leaving 24 bases of the junction unmatched. The CDR3 runs 18 residues. CDR3 loop: CASSPRTSQPGAVGQLFF. The DNA for the CDR3 is TGCGCCAGCAGCCCACGGACTAGTCAGCCGGGAGCCGTAGGGCAGCTGTTTTTT.

J is TRBJ2-5 and V is TRBV6-1; TRBD1 is a possible D gene (6 bases). Germline assignment: CDR1 MNHNS and CDR2 SASEGT. CDR3 length: 13 residues. V lost 7 bases and J lost 1, with 10 bases in between. This CDR3 is CASMGQVQETQYF. The CDR3 DNA sequence: TGTGCCAGCATGGGACAAGTCCAAGAGACCCAGTACTTC.

The chain joins TRBV5-1 to TRBJ1-1; 9 positions agree with TRBD1. The CDR3 is 14 residues long. Germline values: CDR1 SGHRS, CDR2 YFSETQ. Trimming at V came to 6 bases and at J to 2 bases, leaving 5 bases not matched to a gene. The CDR3 DNA reads TGCGCCAGCAAAGACACAGGGGGCAACACTGAAGCTTTCTTT. It specifies CASKDTGGNTEAFF.

The chain employs TRBV7-9 and TRBJ1-6; the D is unclear. CDR1 and CDR2 (germline): SEHNR, FQNEAQ (reference sequence). Trimming stripped 6 bases from V and 7 bases from J, with 13 bases between. This CDR3 contains 14 residues. CDR3: CASRPFPGNSPLHF. CDR3 nucleotides: TGTGCCAGCAGACCCTTCCCGGGAAATTCACCCCTCCACTTT.

The chain links TRBV3-1 to TRBJ1-2; D unclear. This CDR3 comprises 13 residues. Trimming shortened V by 0 bases and J by 4 bases, and 6 bases separated the two germline ends. From germline, CDR1 is LGHDT and CDR2 YNNKEL (reference sequence). The CDR3 nucleotides are TGTGCCAGCAGCCAAGACAAACTCTATGGCTACACCTTC. This codes for CASSQDKLYGYTF. Looking up the rest from reference TRBV3-1 and TRBJ1-2 gives the full variable domain: DTAVSQTPKYLVTQMGNDKSIKCEQNLGHDTMYWYKQDSKKFLKIMFSYNNKELIINETVPNRFSPKSPDKAHLNLHINSLELGDSAVYFCASSQDKLYGYTFGSGTRLTVV.

This clonotype was recorded only once. The J gene is TRBJ2-5, the V gene TRBV2, with TRBD2 identical over 9 bases. V lost 7 bases, J lost 5 bases, and 5 bases stayed unmatched. This CDR3 comprises 13 residues. Germline assignment: CDR1 SNHLY and CDR2 FYNNEI. CDR3 region: CASTGTSPETQYF. Here the CDR3 DNA reads TGTGCCAGCACCGGGACTAGCCCCGAGACCCAGTACTTC. Supplemented by reference TRBV2 and TRBJ2-5, the full variable domain reads EPEVTQTPSHQVTQMGQEVILRCVPISNHLYFYWYRQILGQKVEFLVSFYNNEISEKSEIFDDQFSVERPDGSNFTLKIRSTKLEDSAMYFCASTGTSPETQYFGPGTRLLVL.

The chain uses TRBV2 and TRBJ2-6; D not resolved. The CDR3 consists of 15 residues. CDR1 SNHLY and CDR2 FYNNEI come from the germline V gene. Trimming removed 6 bases from V and 0 bases from J, with 9 bases in between. The CDR3 loop reads CASRPGYSGANVLTF. Here the CDR3 DNA reads TGTGCCAGCAGGCCCGGATACTCTGGGGCCAACGTCCTGACTTTC.

In this sample, this clonotype turned up a few times. This chain links TRBV12-3 or TRBV12-4 with TRBJ2-3; 9 bases fit TRBD1. J gave up 15 bases and V 7 bases, and 20 bases lay outside the gene matches. CDR3 size: 15 residues. As DNA, the CDR3 is TGTGCCAGCAAATGGACAGGGGTGATGTCAGATACGGAATATTTT. Encoded protein: CASKWTGVMSDTEYF.

The V call is TRBV5-1, the J call TRBJ1-4; 9 bases are shared with TRBD1. J lost 3 bases, V lost 3 bases, and 6 bases had no gene match. The germline V gene has CDR1 SGHRS and CDR2 YFSETQ. This CDR3 comprises 16 residues. The CDR3 coding sequence is TGCGCCAGCAGCTGGGGGACAGGGAGGGCTAATGAAAAACTGTTTTTT. It yields the protein CASSWGTGRANEKLFF.

This clonotype came up once. The chain uses TRBV9 and TRBJ2-3; 8 bases line up with TRBD2. Germline loops: CDR1 SGDLS, CDR2 YYNGEE. V trimming: 5 bases; J trimming: 5 bases; junction bases outside the gene matches: 7. CDR3 length: 14 residues. Here the CDR3 reads CASRRRGAGDTQYF. In DNA form, the CDR3 reads TGTGCCAGCAGAAGGCGGGGGGCAGGAGATACGCAGTATTTT.

V is TRBV5-1 and J is TRBJ2-5; D is possibly TRBD1 (5 bases). V shed 3 bases and J shed 2 bases, with 14 bases lying between them. The CDR3 extends over 15 amino acids. In germline, CDR1 is SGHRS, CDR2 YFSETQ. CDR3 bases: TGCGCCAGCAGCTCTACAGGTCGGACACAAGAGACCCAGTACTTC. Encoded protein: CASSSTGRTQETQYF. Combining the CDR3 with reference TRBV5-1 and TRBJ2-5 gives the whole variable domain KAGVTQTPRYLIKTRGQQVTLSCSPISGHRSVSWYQQTPGQGLQFLFEYFSETQRNKGNFPGRFSGRQFSNSRSEMNVSTLELGDSALYLCASSSTGRTQETQYFGPGTRLLVL.

Only a few counts were recorded for this clonotype. V and J are TRBV6-2 or TRBV6-3 and TRBJ2-6; D is unclear. The germline gives CDR1 MNHEY, CDR2 SVGEGT. The CDR3 covers 13 residues. Between the trimmed V and J ends, which lost 4 bases and 11 bases, there was a span of 12 bases. CDR3 in DNA: TGTGCCAGCAGTTTGGCAGCTTTGGACGTCCTGACTTTC. It codes for CASSLAALDVLTF.

The rearrangement joins TRBV12-3 or TRBV12-4 to TRBJ2-1, with D hard to call. The CDR3 has 12 amino acids. V was trimmed by 7 bases and J by 7 bases, leaving 11 bases between them. CDR3 sequence: CASNWSGNEQFF. CDR3 coding DNA: TGTGCCAGCAACTGGAGTGGTAATGAGCAGTTCTTC.

The chain joins TRBV7-8 to TRBJ2-2; D remains ambiguous. This CDR3 spans 16 amino acids. Deletions cut 5 bases from V and 4 bases from J, with 17 bases between. Germline V CDR1 and CDR2: SGHVS, FQNEAQ. CDR3 sequence (DNA): TGTGCCAGCAGCCCTAAGGGTTCCCTAGGCACCGGGGAGCTGTTTTTT. The encoded protein is CASSPKGSLGTGELFF.

At least ten counts were recorded for this clonotype. The genes are TRBV29-1 and TRBJ2-1, with D tentatively TRBD1 or TRBD2 (5 bases each). The germline V and J ends were trimmed by 3 bases and 5 bases, with 17 bases remaining between them. There are 15 residues in the CDR3. The germline gives CDR1 SQVTM, CDR2 ANQGSEA. CDR3 protein: CSVDLVGPLDNEQFF. The CDR3 DNA reads as TGCAGCGTTGACCTCGTGGGACCCCTTGACAATGAGCAGTTCTTC.

V is TRBV5-6 and J is TRBJ2-1, with 10 bases aligning to TRBD2. This CDR3 is built from 16 residues. V shed 5 bases and J 8 bases; nucleotides not matched to a gene: 13. Per the germline V gene, CDR1 is SGHDT and CDR2 is YYEEEE. In nucleotides, the CDR3 is TGTGCCAGCAGTGGAGCTAGCGGGGGCCCGATCGATGAGCAGTTCTTC. It yields the protein CASSGASGGPIDEQFF.

CDR3 nucleotide sequence: TGTGCCACCAGTCGAGGGGACTCCTACAATGAGCAGTTCTTC. Its protein product is CATSRGDSYNEQFF. V and J are TRBV24-1 and TRBJ2-1; D may be TRBD1 or TRBD2 (5 bases each). CDR1 KGHDR and CDR2 SFDVKD come from the germline V gene. CDR3 length equals 14 residues. V lost 6 bases, J lost 0 bases, and 8 bases lay in between.

This clonotype was observed once. V usage is TRBV9 and J usage is TRBJ2-4; 7 bases are a match to TRBD2. TRBJ2-7 matches the DNA end more closely, so the J call is doubtful. Germline-derived CDR1 and CDR2 are SGDLS and YYNGEE. The CDR3 is 14 amino acids. CDR3 region: CASSVGIAGDEQYF. The CDR3 nucleotides read TGTGCCAGCAGCGTAGGGATAGCGGGCGACGAGCAGTACTTC.

The genes are TRBV11-3 and TRBJ2-1, with 8 positions matching TRBD1. Germline assignment: CDR1 SGHNT and CDR2 YENEEA. Trimming cost V 10 bases and J 4 bases; bases outside gene matches: 3. The length of the CDR3 is 12 residues. CDR3 DNA sequence: TGTGCCACGGGACAGGAATACAATGAGCAGTTCTTC. It encodes CATGQEYNEQFF.

This chain joins TRBV12-3 or TRBV12-4 and TRBJ2-7; D uncertain. Trimming removed 3 bases from V and 6 bases from J, with 9 bases in between. The CDR3 is 12 amino acids. CDR3 loop: CASSLGSREQYF. CDR3 bases: TGTGCCAGCAGTTTGGGGTCTCGCGAGCAGTACTTC.

The table lists this clonotype with a count of one. The chain links TRBV7-2 to TRBJ2-1; 13 bases align to TRBD2. This CDR3 has 15 amino acids. With 5 bases clipped from V and 6 bases from J, the junction kept 4 bases outside the gene matches. From germline, CDR1 is SGHTA and CDR2 FQGNSA. DNA of the CDR3: TGTGCCAGCAGCGGCGGACTAGCGGGGGTCAATGAGCAGTTCTTC. Its protein is CASSGGLAGVNEQFF.

The table lists this clonotype with many counts. The rearrangement joins TRBV29-1 to TRBJ2-4; TRBD1 matches 7 bases. The CDR3 has 13 residues. CDR1 and CDR2 (germline): SQVTM, ANQGSEA. With V trimmed by 5 bases and J by 5 bases, 6 bases remained unmatched. CDR3 sequence (DNA): TGCAGCGTTACCCGGACAGGAGAAAACATTCAGTACTTC. It yields the protein CSVTRTGENIQYF.

The rearrangement uses TRBV11-3 and TRBJ2-1; 8 bases are shared with TRBD1. After removal of 7 bases from V and 9 bases from J, the junction contained 8 bases not matched to a gene. The V gene's germline CDR1 is SGHNT and CDR2 YENEEA. The length of the CDR3 is 13 residues. The CDR3 nucleotides are TGTGCCAGCAACCCGGACAGGGTGGGTGAGCAGTTCTTC. Translating it yields CASNPDRVGEQFF.

This clonotype was recorded once. V usage is TRBV11-2 and J usage is TRBJ2-3; D tentatively fits TRBD1 or TRBD2 (6 bases each). Trimming pared 0 bases from V and 6 bases from J, leaving 16 bases between. This CDR3 region has 16 residues. Germline V gives CDR1 SGHAT, CDR2 FQNNGV. CDR3 sequence reads: CASSLEPWRRGDTQYF. As DNA, the CDR3 is TGTGCCAGCAGCTTAGAGCCTTGGCGGAGGGGGGATACGCAGTATTTT. Full variable domain (outside the CDR3, taken from reference TRBV11-2 and TRBJ2-3): EAGVAQSPRYKIIEKRQSVAFWCNPISGHATLYWYQQILGQGPKLLIQFQNNGVVDDSQLPKDRFSAERLKGVDSTLKIQPAKLEDSAVYLCASSLEPWRRGDTQYFGPGTRLTVL.

This chain links TRBV5-6 with TRBJ2-3; TRBD2 matches at 10 bases. This CDR3 comprises 17 residues. Germline loops: CDR1 SGHDT, CDR2 YYEEEE. Germline trimming cut 4 bases from V and 1 base from J; bases unmatched to any gene: 9. The CDR3, as DNA: TGTGCCAGCAGCAAAAAGACCGGGACTAGCGGCACAGATACGCAGTATTTT. It specifies CASSKKTGTSGTDTQYF.

This clonotype was seen only a few times. The chain carries TRBV5-1 and TRBJ2-3; D might be TRBD2 (6 bases). Trimming shortened V by 4 bases and J by 4 bases, and 10 bases separated the two germline ends. The CDR3 length is 13 residues. Germline CDR1 reads SGHRS; CDR2 reads YFSETQ. The CDR3 is CASSAGKADTQYF. The CDR3 DNA reads TGCGCCAGCAGCGCGGGGAAGGCAGATACGCAGTATTTT.

This clonotype was found a few times. The chain recombines TRBV5-1 with TRBJ1-4; the D is unclear. V was trimmed by 5 bases and J by 0 bases, leaving 11 bases between them. The CDR3 runs 15 residues. Germline V gives CDR1 SGHRS, CDR2 YFSETQ. CDR3 residues: CASRSNSATNEKLFF. CDR3 sequence (DNA): TGCGCCAGCAGATCGAACTCTGCAACTAATGAAAAACTGTTTTTT.